The clone carrying this T cell receptor beta chain was seen many times. Its antigen remains unknown. This entry is derived from a study of T cells in Graves' hyperthyroidism and ophthalmopathy. For the study at large: The initial diagnosis was the point when peripheral blood was collected, ahead of any treatment.

The study's findings and limits: Ophthalmopathy, which appeared later, was predicted by the model a median 6.5 months before onset.

Graves' hyperthyroidism is called stable when ophthalmopathy does not progress within 18 months. The PBMCs were taken from 10 ml of fresh peripheral blood. RNA transcripts were the template for amplifying TCR beta CDR3 regions. A set of HTBI primers served as the primers for a first-round RT-PCR of the TCR CDR3. One entry per CDR3 protein, called by TCRdb with MiXCR from the multiplex PCR reads. The table has 150,000 to 200,000 distinct CDR3 sequences, 17% seen once. The CDR3 runs to 14 residues. The germline V gene encodes CDR1 SGHTA and CDR2 FQGNSA. Germline trimming cut 5 bases from V and 2 bases from J; bases unmatched to any gene: 5.

The specimen sequenced was blood. The TCR was taken from a woman aged 45-65 years with Graves' hyperthyroidism. The chain joins TRBV7-2 to TRBJ2-5; TRBD2 agrees at 7 bases. CDR3 in amino acids: CASSVLAAQETQYF. The CDR3 DNA reads TGTGCCAGCAGCGTCCTAGCGGCGCAAGAGACCCAGTACTTC.